This TCR beta chain was identified in a study of cytomegalovirus exposure and HLA in healthy donors. With 60 Vbeta and 13 Jbeta primers, the PCR was carried out. Assay used: immunoSEQ multiplex PCR; TCRdb lists only in-frame clones, some missing. The profile shows some 170,000 clones, approximately 90% of them singletons. As to this clone: At one of its ends the junction is not consistent with the germline gene, which may arise from a read error.

The sequenced sample was PBMCs. The sequence was collected from a woman younger than 45 in good health and CMV-seronegative.

The CDR3 DNA follows: TGTGCCAGCAGCTTGACCTCTGGGGGCTGCACCTTC. This encodes CASSLTSGGCTF. The rearrangement links TRBV7-9 to TRBJ1-2, with D possibly being TRBD1 (6 bases). Germline CDR1 and CDR2: SEHNR and FQNEAQ (reference sequence). The CDR3 consists of 12 residues.